The 20 T cell receptor beta chains listed next were all sequenced from one sample in a study of T-cell reconstitution after alpha-beta-depleted transplantation in children. The TCRbeta library was prepared with unique molecular identifiers. TCRdb re-derived calls from the PCR reads in MiXCR, one entry per CDR3 protein. The sample holds over 400,000 distinct CDR3 sequences, roughly two fifths seen once. The sample was PBMCs, taken before TCRalphabeta/CD19-depleted stem cell transplant. The receptor source for this set is a girl aged 2 to 9 with aplastic anemia, due to receive a stem cell transplant.

This chain uses TRBV7-9 with TRBJ2-5, with no clear D. The CDR3 extends over 14 amino acids. Germline V lookup: CDR1 SEHNR, CDR2 FQNEAQ (reference sequence). Trimming shortened V by 2 bases and J by 2 bases, and 9 bases separated the two germline ends. The CDR3, as DNA: TGTGCCAGCAGCTTAAATTTACAGCAAGAGACCCAGTACTTC. This translates into CASSLNLQQETQYF. Full variable domain (outside the CDR3, taken from reference TRBV7-9 and TRBJ2-5): DTGVSQNPRHKITKRGQNVTFRCDPISEHNRLYWYRQTLGQGPEFLTYFQNEAQLEKSRLLSDRFSAERPKGSFSTLEIQRTEQGDSAMYLCASSLNLQQETQYFGPGTRLLVL.

This clonotype was seen more than once but under ten times. The gene calls are TRBV9 and TRBJ2-3; tentatively, D is TRBD1 (6 bases). V gave up 0 bases and J gave up 2 bases, with 10 bases separating them. The CDR3 is 15 residues long. Looked up from germline, CDR1 is SGDLS and CDR2 is YYNGEE. CDR3 protein: CASSVGTGTTDTQYF. The CDR3 nucleotides are TGTGCCAGCAGCGTAGGAACAGGGACCACAGATACGCAGTATTTT.

The chain is built from TRBV11-1 and TRBJ2-1; perhaps TRBD2 as D (5 bases). There are 11 residues in the CDR3. Between the trimmed V and J ends, which lost 3 bases and 9 bases, there was a span of 6 bases. CDR1 and CDR2 (germline): SGHAT, FQDESV (reference sequence). The CDR3: CASSFEGEQFF. CDR3 bases: TGTGCCAGCAGCTTCGAGGGTGAGCAGTTCTTC.

With respect to this clonotype: Just one base apart from a much larger clone, this may be a read error. CDR3 in DNA: TGCGGTGCTGACTCCGGGACTAGCGAGGGTCGGCAGTTCTTC. Translation: CGADSGTSEGRQFF. V usage is TRBV20-1 and J usage is TRBJ2-1, with 10 positions matching TRBD2. CDR1 and CDR2 from the germline V gene are DFQATT and SNEGSKA (reference sequence). This CDR3 spans 14 amino acids.

The table lists this clonotype with a count of one. The CDR3 spells CSVTQSEAYEQYF. CDR3 bases: TGCAGCGTTACCCAGTCAGAAGCCTACGAGCAGTACTTC. The V call is TRBV29-1, the J call TRBJ2-7; D is ambiguous. The V end was cut by 5 bases, the J end by 2 bases, with 13 bases between. Germline V gene data show CDR1 as SQVTM and CDR2 as ANQGSEA. The CDR3 has 13 residues.

The table lists this clonotype with many counts. The chain employs TRBV20-1 and TRBJ2-5, with 10 bases that match TRBD2. The CDR3 length is 17 residues. The junction had 15 bases not matched to a gene; V was cut back by 7 bases and J by 1 base. Germline V gene data show CDR1 as DFQATT and CDR2 as SNEGSKA (reference sequence). The CDR3 reads CSVLAGGQPPPQETQYF. The CDR3 bases are TGCAGTGTCTTAGCGGGAGGCCAGCCCCCACCCCAAGAGACCCAGTACTTC.

This clonotype showed up just a few times. CDR3 sequence (DNA): TGCAGTGCTAGAGATCGTCCAGACCCTAACACTGAAGCTTTCTTT. Amino acid sequence: CSARDRPDPNTEAFF. This chain uses TRBV20-1 with TRBJ1-1; D unclear. The CDR3 runs 15 residues. CDR1 and CDR2 from the germline V gene are DFQATT and SNEGSKA (reference sequence). Deletions cut 0 bases from V and 2 bases from J, with 13 bases between.

The chain carries TRBV7-2 and TRBJ1-4; the D gene is possibly TRBD1 (5 bases). Germline V lookup: CDR1 SGHTA, CDR2 FQGNSA. This CDR3 has 16 residues. V lost 5 bases and J lost 4, with 17 bases in between. CDR3 region: CASSLAGTWLNEKLFF. Here the CDR3 DNA reads TGTGCCAGCAGCCTTGCCGGGACTTGGCTTAATGAAAAACTGTTTTTT.

A single count supports this clonotype. Just one base apart from a much larger clone, this may be a read error. The rearrangement uses TRBV12-3 or TRBV12-4 and TRBJ1-1; D is ambiguous. V was pared by 6 bases and J by 10 bases, with 12 bases between. This CDR3 is 11 amino acids long. CDR3 in amino acids: CASRERAGAFF. CDR3 DNA sequence: TGTGCCAGCAGGGAGAGAGCGGGAGCTTTCTTT.

The V gene is TRBV28, the J gene TRBJ2-3; the match to TRBD1 covers 12 bases. This CDR3 spans 16 amino acids. CDR1 and CDR2 (germline): MDHEN, SYDVKM. Trimming cost V 9 bases and J 5 bases; bases outside gene matches: 12. Here the CDR3 DNA reads TGTGCCAGTAACCCGGGGGGACAGGGGGCGCGAGATACGCAGTATTTT. It codes for CASNPGGQGARDTQYF.

This chain joins TRBV15 and TRBJ2-4; D unclear. Trimming left V 0 bases short and J 10 bases short, with 7 bases between. This CDR3 region has 12 residues. The germline V gene has CDR1 LNHNV and CDR2 YYDKDF (reference sequence). The CDR3 DNA reads as TGTGCCACCAGCAGAGAACTTAAGATTCAGTACTTC. Translation gives CATSRELKIQYF.

The sample holds a few counts of this clonotype. The chain uses TRBV6-1 and TRBJ2-1, with 7 nucleotides matching TRBD1. This CDR3 has 15 amino acids. The V gene's germline CDR1 is MNHNS and CDR2 SASEGT. V gave up 6 bases and J gave up 0 bases; unmatched junction bases: 5. CDR3 sequence reads: CASSRTGGSYNEQFF. DNA for the CDR3: TGTGCCAGCAGCCGGACAGGAGGCTCCTACAATGAGCAGTTCTTC.

The count of this clonotype is one. The rearrangement links TRBV10-2 to TRBJ2-5; D not certain. The CDR3 sequence is 13 residues long. Trimming left V 3 bases short and J 1 base short, with 6 bases between. Germline lookup yields CDR1 WSHSY and CDR2 SAAADI. The CDR3 DNA is TGCGCCAGCAGTGACAGCTCCCAAGAGACCCAGTACTTC. Translating it yields CASSDSSQETQYF.

The chain employs TRBV20-1 and TRBJ2-3; 8 bases align to TRBD2. The CDR3 is 21 amino acids. The germline V gene encodes CDR1 DFQATT and CDR2 SNEGSKA (reference sequence). Unmatched junction bases numbered 21, after V lost 1 base and J lost 0 bases. The CDR3 nucleotides are TGCAGTGCTAGAGGAGCGGAGCATAGCGGGACGTTAAGGTCTAGCACAGATACGCAGTATTTT. It codes for CSARGAEHSGTLRSSTDTQYF.

Details on this clonotype: A junction end diverges from the germline sequence, so it may reflect a read error. The V and J genes are TRBV3-1 and TRBJ1-2, with D unclear. The CDR3 has 15 amino acids. The V gene's germline CDR1 is LGHDT and CDR2 YNNKEL (reference sequence). The CDR3 coding sequence is TGTGCCGGCAGCCAAGGACTGGACGGCGGCTATGGCGACACCTTC. It translates to CAGSQGLDGGYGDTF.

The chain joins TRBV9 to TRBJ1-5; D possibly corresponds to TRBD1 (6 bases). Trimming removed 0 bases at V and 5 bases at J, with 15 bases between. CDR1 and CDR2 (germline): SGDLS, YYNGEE. The CDR3 totals 16 residues. The CDR3 is CASSVDEGGGHQPQHF. The CDR3 DNA follows: TGTGCCAGCAGCGTAGACGAAGGGGGGGGGCATCAGCCCCAGCATTTT.

This clonotype has more than one count but fewer than ten. A much more abundant neighbour one base away suggests this may be a read error. Because it lacks the conserved phenylalanine or tryptophan at the end, this CDR3 is likely a read error. This chain connects TRBV6-1 to TRBJ1-5; D gene ambiguous. The CDR3 is 15 residues long. In germline, CDR1 is MNHNS, CDR2 SASEGT. The V gene lost 1 base and the J gene lost 0 bases, with 7 bases spanning the gap. CDR3 nucleotide sequence: TGTGCCAGCAGTGAAGAACAGATTAGCAATCAGCCCCAGCATCTT. It codes for CASSEEQISNQPQHL.

This clonotype was counted only a few times. The CDR3 DNA reads as TGTGCCAGCACCCCCCTAGGCCCCAGGCACCAGAACACTGAAGCTTTCTTT. It codes for CASTPLGPRHQNTEAFF. The chain uses TRBV7-9 and TRBJ1-1; D remains unclear. The germline V and J ends were trimmed by 7 bases and 1 base, with 22 bases remaining between them. From germline, CDR1 is SEHNR and CDR2 FQNEAQ (reference sequence). The CDR3 loop spans 17 amino acids.

The V call is TRBV20-1, the J call TRBJ2-7, with D possibly matching TRBD2 (5 bases). Germline lookup yields CDR1 DFQATT and CDR2 SNEGSKA (reference sequence). This CDR3 has 13 residues. The V end was cut by 6 bases, the J end by 6 bases, with 18 bases between. Written as DNA, the CDR3 is TGCAGTGCCGAGACTAATACGCCACTCGAGCAGTACTTC. It specifies CSAETNTPLEQYF.

This sequence joins TRBV4-1 and TRBJ2-3; TRBD2 matches 10 bases. With V trimmed by 0 bases and J by 4 bases, 13 bases remained unmatched. Germline CDR1 reads MGHRA; CDR2 reads YSYEKL. This CDR3 contains 19 residues. CDR3 in amino acids: CASSQETPLAGAGADTQYF. The CDR3 nucleotides read TGCGCCAGCAGCCAAGAAACGCCTCTAGCGGGAGCGGGCGCAGATACGCAGTATTTT.